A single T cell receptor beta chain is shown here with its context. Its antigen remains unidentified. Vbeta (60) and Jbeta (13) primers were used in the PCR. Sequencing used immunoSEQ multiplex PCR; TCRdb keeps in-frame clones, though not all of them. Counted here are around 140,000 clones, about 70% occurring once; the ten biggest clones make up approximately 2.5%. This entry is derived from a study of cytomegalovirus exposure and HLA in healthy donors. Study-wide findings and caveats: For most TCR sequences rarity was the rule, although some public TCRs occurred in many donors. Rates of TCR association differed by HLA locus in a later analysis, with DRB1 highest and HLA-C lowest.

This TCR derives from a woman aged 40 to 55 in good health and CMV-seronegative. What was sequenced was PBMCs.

The CDR3 region is CASSFLGADGYTF. The CDR3 region has the DNA TGTGCCAGCAGTTTTTTGGGTGCGGATGGCTACACCTTC. The gene calls are TRBV27 and TRBJ1-2; D is undetermined. Trimming removed 3 bases from V and 6 bases from J, with 11 bases in between. CDR1 and CDR2 (germline): MNHEY, SMNVEV (reference sequence). This CDR3 spans 13 amino acids.